Listed below are T cell receptor beta chains from one sample, sequenced in a study of T cells in Graves' hyperthyroidism and ophthalmopathy. TCRdb re-analysed the multiplex PCR reads in MiXCR, keeping a single row per CDR3 protein. The repertoire holds a few hundred thousand distinct CDR3 sequences, with 15% to 19% as singletons. The sample taken for sequencing was blood. The origin of the receptors is a woman aged 30 to 39 with Graves' hyperthyroidism. The CDR3 runs from the conserved cysteine through the conserved F or W. A D gene is named only where the DNA matches it firmly. Rows give clone size only sometimes, using once, few, many, or a class for an expanded clone.

TRBJ2-1 TRBD2 TRBV2 . CASSAERDSYNEQFF TGTGCCAGCAGTGCGGAGCGGGATTCGTACAATGAGCAGTTCTTC
TRBJ2-1 . TRBV7-2 many CASRFGTVDEQFF TGTGCCAGCAGATTTGGGACCGTCGATGAGCAGTTCTTC
TRBJ2-7 . TRBV7-3 many CASSLGGLGEQYF TGTGCCAGCAGCTTAGGTGGCTTGGGCGAGCAGTACTTC
TRBJ2-1 TRBD2 TRBV5-6 many CASERGSYNEQFF TGTGCCAGTGAGCGGGGGTCCTACAATGAGCAGTTCTTC
TRBJ1-2 . TRBV24-1 . CATSDFRYGYTF TGTGCCACCAGTGATTTCCGTTATGGCTACACCTTC
TRBJ1-5 . TRBV4-3 . CASSQDWAEPQHF TGCGCCAGCAGCCAAGATTGGGCAGAGCCCCAGCATTTT
TRBJ2-1 . TRBV19 . CASSAPNEQFF TGTGCCAGTAGTGCTCCCAATGAGCAGTTCTTC
TRBJ2-3 . TRBV20-1 . CTAGPRDTQYF TGCACTGCCGGGCCCCGGGATACGCAGTATTTT
TRBJ2-1 TRBD1 TRBV4-1 few CASSQDLQGAPYNEQFF TGCGCCAGCAGCCAAGATTTACAGGGGGCCCCCTACAATGAGCAGTTCTTC
TRBJ2-3 . TRBV11-3 many CASSLRGLRTDTQYF TGTGCCAGCAGCTTGAGGGGACTCCGCACAGATACGCAGTATTTT
TRBJ2-3 . TRBV6-1 few CAGQEAVGDTQYF TGTGCCGGCCAAGAGGCGGTCGGCGATACGCAGTATTTT
TRBJ2-5 TRBD1 TRBV19 few CASTPQSGGGETQYF TGTGCCAGTACCCCCCAGTCAGGGGGCGGGGAGACCCAGTACTTC
TRBJ2-3 TRBD2 TRBV27 many CASSTRTSGSFSVTQYF TGTGCCAGCAGTACGAGGACTAGCGGGAGTTTTTCGGTTACGCAGTATTTT
TRBJ2-1 TRBD2 TRBV19 few CASSTYSSGRGHNEQFF TGTGCCAGTAGTACCTACTCTAGCGGGAGGGGGCACAATGAGCAGTTCTTC
TRBJ2-1 TRBD2 TRBV2 many CASSALGVAGGPYNEQFF TGTGCCAGCAGCGCTTTGGGGGTAGCGGGAGGTCCCTACAATGAGCAGTTCTTC
TRBJ2-5 . TRBV5-8 many CASSLAREEQETQYF TGTGCCAGCAGCTTGGCCAGGGAGGAACAAGAGACCCAGTACTTC
TRBJ2-5 . TRBV28 many CASSFYKETQYF TGTGCCAGCAGTTTCTATAAAGAGACCCAGTACTTC
TRBJ2-3 . TRBV28 few CASSVQGDTQYF TGTGCCAGCAGTGTACAGGGCGATACGCAGTATTTT
TRBJ2-1 TRBD2 TRBV25-1 . CASSAFLAGGLNEQFF TGTGCCAGCAGTGCATTTCTAGCGGGAGGGCTCAATGAGCAGTTCTTC
TRBJ2-7 . TRBV12-3/TRBV12-4 many CASSWVSGEQYF TGTGCCAGCAGTTGGGTGTCGGGCGAGCAGTACTTC
TRBJ2-5 . TRBV10-3 many CAISEEKRSYF TGTGCCATCAGTGAGGAGAAACGTTCGTACTTC
TRBJ1-1 TRBD1 TRBV25-1 . CASSEYGTVEAFF TGTGCCAGCAGTGAATACGGGACAGTTGAAGCTTTCTTT
TRBJ1-2 . TRBV13 . CASSLGTGVLDYGYTF TGTGCCAGCAGCTTAGGTACGGGGGTGCTCGACTATGGCTACACCTTC
TRBJ1-4 . TRBV2 many CASSERRQDEKLFF TGTGCCAGCAGTGAAAGGAGACAGGATGAAAAACTGTTTTTT
TRBJ1-1 TRBD1 TRBV30 many CAWRAGTENTEAFF TGTGCCTGGAGGGCCGGGACAGAGAACACTGAAGCTTTCTTT
TRBJ2-7 TRBD2 TRBV11-2 many CASSLSSGSLREQYF TGTGCCAGCAGCTTATCTAGCGGGAGTTTGCGCGAGCAGTACTTC
TRBJ2-5 TRBD1 TRBV18 few CASSKGQPGETQYF TGTGCCAGCTCAAAGGGACAGCCTGGGGAGACCCAGTACTTC
TRBJ2-3 . TRBV18 many CASSPQGLTDTQYF TGTGCCAGCTCACCACAGGGGTTGACAGATACGCAGTATTTT
TRBJ2-6 . TRBV7-2 . CASSQRVKGSGANVLTF TGTGCCAGCAGCCAAAGGGTGAAGGGCTCTGGGGCCAACGTCCTGACTTTC
TRBJ2-6 . TRBV29-1 few CSVEDSHRGSISGANVLTF TGCAGCGTTGAAGATAGTCATCGGGGCTCTATCTCTGGGGCCAACGTCCTGACTTTC
TRBJ2-5 TRBD2 TRBV20-1 many CSARDRRLAGVETQYF TGCAGTGCTAGAGATCGCCGACTAGCGGGAGTCGAGACCCAGTACTTC
TRBJ2-1 TRBD1 TRBV19 few CASSPGQWSSYNEQFF TGTGCCAGTAGTCCGGGACAGTGGAGCTCCTACAATGAGCAGTTCTTC
TRBJ2-7 . TRBV27 many CASSLFGSAPYEQYF TGTGCCAGCAGTTTATTTGGCTCGGCCCCCTACGAGCAGTACTTC
TRBJ2-7 . TRBV7-2 many CASSRKLEGSYEQYF TGTGCCAGCAGCCGTAAACTGGAGGGTTCCTACGAGCAGTACTTC
TRBJ2-7 TRBD1 TRBV30 many CAWNRGQGAREQYF TGTGCCTGGAATCGTGGACAGGGGGCGAGGGAGCAGTACTTC
TRBJ1-5 TRBD1 TRBV19 few CASTPTGEFQPQHF TGTGCCAGTACTCCTACAGGGGAATTTCAGCCCCAGCATTTT
TRBJ2-1 TRBD2 TRBV7-9 . CASSPARGGYNEQFF TGTGCCAGCAGCCCCGCCCGCGGGGGCTACAATGAGCAGTTCTTC
TRBJ1-3 . TRBV29-1 . CSAAGGTGNTIYF TGCAGCGCCGCTGGGGGGACTGGAAACACCATATATTTT
TRBJ2-2 . TRBV18 . CASSPQGAANTGELFF TGTGCCAGCTCACCACAGGGTGCCGCGAACACCGGGGAGCTGTTTTTT